A selection of T cell receptor beta chains follows, all from one sample in a study of CD8+ T cells in alopecia areata. This table comes from immunoSEQ multiplex PCR, and its TCRdb copy is limited to in-frame clones, with some not included. The repertoire holds roughly 120,000 clones, with roughly two fifths as singletons. Sequenced: CD4+ T cells sorted from blood. The source of these receptors is a human donor with alopecia areata. The CDR3 runs from the conserved cysteine through the conserved F or W. A D gene is named only where the DNA matches it firmly. Clone size, where shown, is once, few, many, or a class for clones that have expanded.

v_gene	abundance	j_gene	d_gene	CDR3nt	CDR3aa
TRBV28	-	TRBJ2-7	-	TGTGCCAGCACCACCGCCGGGACACCCTACGAGCAGTACTTC	CASTTAGTPYEQYF
TRBV30	-	TRBJ2-7	-	TGTGCCTGGACCCCACCTGGCAGCTCCTACGAGCAGTACTTC	CAWTPPGSSYEQYF
TRBV29-1	few	TRBJ1-5	TRBD1	TGCAGCGTTAAACAGGGGGCTGCGCAGCCCCAGCATTTT	CSVKQGAAQPQHF
TRBV29-1	-	TRBJ1-2	-	TGCAGCGTTGTTGGCCCAGGCCATGGCTACACCTTC	CSVVGPGHGYTF
TRBV2	-	TRBJ2-5	-	TGTGCCAGCAGTGCAGGGAAAGAGACCCAGTACTTC	CASSAGKETQYF
TRBV18	-	TRBJ1-2	TRBD1	TGTGCCAGCTCACCAGGGACAGTCTATGGCTACACCTTC	CASSPGTVYGYTF
TRBV5-4	few	TRBJ1-1	-	TGTGCCAGCAGCACCCAGGGAAGTGAGACTGAAGCTTTCTTT	CASSTQGSETEAFF
TRBV29-1	-	TRBJ2-2	-	TGCAGCGCAACTAGGCTCGGGGAGCTGTTTTTT	CSATRLGELFF
TRBV7-2	once	TRBJ2-5	TRBD2	TGTGCCAGCAGCTACAGCGGACTAGCGGGAGGAGAGACCCAGTACTTC	CASSYSGLAGGETQYF
TRBV11-2	-	TRBJ1-1	-	TGTGCCAGCAGCTACCCAAGGGCCTCCGGGCAAGCTTTCTTT	CASSYPRASGQAFF
TRBV4-1	-	TRBJ1-2	TRBD1	TGCGCCAGCAGCCATCCCTTCCGGGACAGGGGAAGCAATGGCTACACCTTC	CASSHPFRDRGSNGYTF
TRBV30	-	TRBJ1-5	-	TGTGCCTGGCAACAAGGGGGTATCGGGAATCAGCCCCAGCATTTT	CAWQQGGIGNQPQHF
TRBV7-9	few	TRBJ2-1	TRBD1	TGTGCCAGCAGACGCGGACAGGGGAACTACAATGAGCAGTTCTTC	CASRRGQGNYNEQFF
TRBV30	-	TRBJ2-1	-	TGTGCCTGGAGTTCCGCTCCCTTTGGCGGAGCCTCCTACAATGAGCAGTTCTTC	CAWSSAPFGGASYNEQFF
TRBV6-5	-	TRBJ2-7	-	TGTGCCAGCAGTTACTCTCAGGGGCCTGACGAGCAGTACTTC	CASSYSQGPDEQYF
TRBV19	few	TRBJ1-1	TRBD1	TGTGCCAGTAGTATCCGACAGGGCTACACTGAAGCTTTCTTT	CASSIRQGYTEAFF
TRBV29-1	-	TRBJ1-1	-	TGCGTAACGGGCAGGGATTGGTACACTGAAGCTTTCTTT	CVTGRDWYTEAFF
TRBV29-1	-	TRBJ1-1	-	TGCAGCGTTGGAAGACGGCAAGGCGGTGAAGCTTTCTTT	CSVGRRQGGEAFF
TRBV7-2	-	TRBJ2-2	TRBD2	TGTGCCAGCAGCATTCCGGCGGGAGCTGTCGGGGAGCTGTTTTTT	CASSIPAGAVGELFF
TRBV29-1	-	TRBJ1-1	-	TGCAGCGTTGAAGGGCAGAAGAACACTGAAGCTTTCTTT	CSVEGQKNTEAFF
TRBV29-1	few	TRBJ2-7	TRBD2	TGCAGCGTTGGGGAGGGATCCTACGAGCAGTACTTC	CSVGEGSYEQYF
TRBV29-1	-	TRBJ2-3	-	TGCAGCGTTGAACAAGGAAAGAAAGATACGCAGTATTTT	CSVEQGKKDTQYF
TRBV7-9	-	TRBJ1-5	-	TGTGCCAGCAGCTTTCCTAATCAGCCCCAGCATTTT	CASSFPNQPQHF
TRBV29-1	few	TRBJ2-7	TRBD1	TGCAGCGTTGAAAGTGGGACAGGCGGATACGAGCAGTACTTC	CSVESGTGGYEQYF
TRBV5-6	once	TRBJ2-3	-	TGTGCCAGCAGCCCCGGGACCGGTTTCGATACGCAGTATTTT	CASSPGTGFDTQYF
TRBV4-1	-	TRBJ2-5	TRBD2	TGCGCCAGCAGCCGACTAGCGGTACAAGAGACCCAGTACTTC	CASSRLAVQETQYF
TRBV29-1	-	TRBJ2-3	TRBD2	TGCAGCGTTGGAATCGGGGGGAGCACAGATACGCAGTATTTT	CSVGIGGSTDTQYF
TRBV7-9	-	TRBJ2-7	TRBD2	TGTGCCAGCAGCCGGGGGGACCCTGCCTACGAGCAGTACTTC	CASSRGDPAYEQYF
TRBV5-1	-	TRBJ2-3	TRBD2	TGCGCCAGCAGCTCGGGGCTCAGCGGGAGGGACACAGATACGCAGTATTTT	CASSSGLSGRDTDTQYF
TRBV29-1	-	TRBJ2-3	-	TGCAGCGTTGGGGTTGTGGGGGGCACAGATACGCAGTATTTT	CSVGVVGGTDTQYF
TRBV30	-	TRBJ2-3	-	TGTGCCTGGAGTCGAACAGGGCCAAGCACAGATACGCAGTATTTT	CAWSRTGPSTDTQYF